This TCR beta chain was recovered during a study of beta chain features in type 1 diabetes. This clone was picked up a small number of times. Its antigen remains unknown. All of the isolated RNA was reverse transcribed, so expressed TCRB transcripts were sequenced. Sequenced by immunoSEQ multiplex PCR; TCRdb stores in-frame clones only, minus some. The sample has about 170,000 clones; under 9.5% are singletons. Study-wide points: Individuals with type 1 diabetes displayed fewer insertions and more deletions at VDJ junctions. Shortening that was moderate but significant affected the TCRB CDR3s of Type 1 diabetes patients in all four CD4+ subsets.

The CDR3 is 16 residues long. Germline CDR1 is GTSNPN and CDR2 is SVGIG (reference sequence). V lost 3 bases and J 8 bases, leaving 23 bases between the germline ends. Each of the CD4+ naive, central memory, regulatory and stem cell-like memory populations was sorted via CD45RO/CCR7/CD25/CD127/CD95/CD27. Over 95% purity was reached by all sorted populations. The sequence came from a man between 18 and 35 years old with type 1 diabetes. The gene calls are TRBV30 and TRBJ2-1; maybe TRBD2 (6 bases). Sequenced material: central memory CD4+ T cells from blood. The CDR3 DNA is TGTGCCTGGAGGTCCGGGAGCGGAAAAACTGCGGATGAGCAGTTCTTC. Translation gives CAWRSGSGKTADEQFF.